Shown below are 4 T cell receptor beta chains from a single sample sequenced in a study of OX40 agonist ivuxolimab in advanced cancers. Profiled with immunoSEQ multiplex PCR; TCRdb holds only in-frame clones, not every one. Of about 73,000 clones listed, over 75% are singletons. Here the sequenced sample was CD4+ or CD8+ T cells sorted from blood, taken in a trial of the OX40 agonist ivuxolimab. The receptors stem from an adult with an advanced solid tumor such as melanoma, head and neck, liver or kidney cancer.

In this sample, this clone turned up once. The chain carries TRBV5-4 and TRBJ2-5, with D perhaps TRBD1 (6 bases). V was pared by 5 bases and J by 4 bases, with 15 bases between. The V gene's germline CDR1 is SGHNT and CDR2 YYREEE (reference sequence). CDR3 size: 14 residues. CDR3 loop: CASRSTTGIETQYF. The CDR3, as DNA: TGTGCCAGCAGGTCTACTACAGGGATAGAGACCCAGTACTTC.

CDR3 nucleotide sequence: TGTGCCAGCAGAGAAGAATCTGGGGCCAACGTCCTGACTTTC. Translating gives CASREESGANVLTF. V is TRBV6-4 and J is TRBJ2-6, with no clear D. Germline V gene sequence: CDR1 MRHNA, CDR2 SNTAGT. V shed 6 bases and J shed 1 base, with 7 bases lying between them. This CDR3 spans 14 amino acids.

Written as DNA, the CDR3 is TGTGCCAGCAGCCGGTATAGCGGGAGGGCCGGCTCCTACGAGCAGTACTTC. Its protein is CASSRYSGRAGSYEQYF. The chain recombines TRBV28 with TRBJ2-7; 11 nucleotides match TRBD2. The CDR3 consists of 17 residues. V shed 6 bases, J shed 0 bases, and the junction held 10 bases outside the gene matches. Germline V gene sequence: CDR1 MDHEN, CDR2 SYDVKM.

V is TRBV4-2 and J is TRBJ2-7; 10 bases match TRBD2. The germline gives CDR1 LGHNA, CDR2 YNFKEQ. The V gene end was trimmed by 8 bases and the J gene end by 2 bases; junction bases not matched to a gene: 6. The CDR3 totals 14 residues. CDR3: CASGDLAGAYEQYF. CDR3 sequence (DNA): TGTGCCAGCGGGGACCTAGCGGGAGCCTACGAGCAGTACTTC.